The T cell receptor (beta chain) described here comes from a study of control samples from healthy donors and cancer patients. The data were produced by immunoSEQ multiplex PCR, yet TCRdb's version contains in-frame clones alone and is incomplete. The sample records 350,000 to 450,000 clones, approximately 90% being singletons. The table lists this clone with a count of one. The specimen was PBMCs. This TCR came from a man aged 35 to 55 with head and neck cancer.

The CDR3 protein is CASSQRQGGYSPLHF. In DNA, the CDR3 is TGTGCCAGCAGCCAACGACAGGGGGGCTATTCACCCCTCCACTTT. The V call is TRBV7-6, the J call TRBJ1-6; 9 positions match TRBD1. The CDR3 totals 15 residues. V lost 5 bases to trimming and J lost 8 bases; unmatched junction nucleotides: 7. The germline V gene has CDR1 SGHVS and CDR2 FNYEAQ.